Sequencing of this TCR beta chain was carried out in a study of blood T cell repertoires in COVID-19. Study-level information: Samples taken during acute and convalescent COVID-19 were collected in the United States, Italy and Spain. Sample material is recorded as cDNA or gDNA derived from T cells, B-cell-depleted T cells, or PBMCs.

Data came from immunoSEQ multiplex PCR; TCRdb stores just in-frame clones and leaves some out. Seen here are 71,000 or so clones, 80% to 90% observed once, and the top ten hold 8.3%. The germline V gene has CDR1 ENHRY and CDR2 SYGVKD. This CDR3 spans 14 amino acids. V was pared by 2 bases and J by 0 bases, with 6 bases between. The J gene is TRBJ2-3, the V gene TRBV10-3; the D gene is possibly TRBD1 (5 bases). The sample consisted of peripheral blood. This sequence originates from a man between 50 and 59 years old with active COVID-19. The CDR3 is CAISERGSTDTQYF. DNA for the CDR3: TGTGCCATCAGTGAGAGGGGTAGCACAGATACGCAGTATTTT.